This TCR beta chain was captured in a study of CD8+ T cells in alopecia areata. CDR3 length equals 11 residues. Germline loops: CDR1 DFQATT, CDR2 SNEGSKA (reference sequence). With 3 bases removed from V and 11 bases from J, the gap between germline ends came to 13 bases. The authors extracted RNA and reverse transcribed it into cDNA as the sequencing template. Measured with immunoSEQ multiplex PCR; TCRdb has only the in-frame clones, and not every one. The sample yields some 180,000 clones, over 55% seen once. PBMCs were stained for CD3, CD4 and CD8, and CD4+ and CD8+ T cells were sorted. The chain carries TRBV20-1 and TRBJ1-1, with no clear D. The input for sequencing was CD4+ T cells sorted from blood, taken at week 0. The TCR comes from a human donor with alopecia areata. The CDR3: CSASQVVEAFF. In nucleotides, the CDR3 is TGCAGTGCTAGCCAAGTGGTTGAGGCTTTCTTT.